This T cell receptor beta chain came from a study of OX40 agonist ivuxolimab in advanced cancers. Describing the broader study: Ivuxolimab was an agonistic, fully human IgG2 monoclonal antibody directed against OX40 (CD134), a costimulatory receptor. Patients were allowed to have had prior anti-PD-1, anti-PD-L1 or anti-CTLA-4 therapy, and around 37% of the dose-escalation patients had previously received checkpoint inhibitors. In the dose-escalation cohort, around four fifths of patients were male, and the mean age was approximately 60 years, with a range of roughly 23 to 85. Three dose-escalation patients achieved partial responses, one with hepatocellular carcinoma and two with cutaneous melanoma. Of the roughly 51 patients in dose escalation, about 20 had hepatocellular carcinoma, some 15 had melanoma, 9 had renal cell carcinoma and 9 had head and neck cancer. The paper reports the monotherapy dose-escalation portion (N ≈ 52 patients) of the phase I ivuxolimab trial. Intravenous ivuxolimab was administered to patients every 2 weeks at six dose levels: 0.01, 0.1, 0.3, 1.5, 3 and 10 mg/kg. Peripheral TCRbeta sequencing was intended to test whether TCR sequence diversity was altered and clonal T-cell expansion was caused by ivuxolimab.

Genomic DNA was isolated from the sorted cells so that the TCRbeta CDR3 region could be sequenced. The immunoSEQ Assay was used for sequencing of TCRbeta CDR3 regions. TCRdb carries this immuneACCESS record with in-frame sequences only. Its versions omit some clonotypes, under half of them owing to an unresolved V gene in the studies checked, with the rest unexplained. The sample records tens of thousands of clones, about nine tenths of which are singletons. The ten largest clonotypes hold roughly an eighth of the sample. Overall results and qualifications from the work: After ivuxolimab, more expanded clones were found on average in CD8+ T cells than in CD4+ T cells. At doses of 0.1 to 3.0 mg/kg, clonal expansion of both CD4+ and CD8+ blood T cells was observed from baseline to week 6. Antigen specificity was not determined for the clonally expanded peripheral T cells. Low levels of normalized T-cell clonal expansion were also shown by some nonresponding patients. Partial responders in the 0.1-3.0 mg/kg groups had among the lowest normalized peripheral clonal expansion, especially among CD8+ T cells.

According to the germline V gene, CDR1 reads KGHSH and CDR2 reads LQKENI. Compared with germline, V lacks 6 bases and J lacks 5 bases; bases without a gene match: 4. The CDR3 goes from the cysteine to the valine over 12 residues. The retained sequence is limited to the CDR3, 36 bases, with the frame set at the first base. Patients with autoimmune disease history or receiving systemic immunosuppression were excluded from the trial. Peripheral blood for TCR sequencing was collected from all dose cohorts at baseline, on cycle 4 day 1, and on cycle 7 day 1. Samples came from an open-label, multicenter, first-in-human phase I dose-escalation trial of ivuxolimab. Adults with locally advanced or metastatic melanoma, renal cell, hepatocellular, or head and neck squamous cell carcinoma were enrolled in the trial. CD4+ and CD8+ T cells were sorted separately from peripheral blood before TCR sequencing. To note about this clone: Its antigen remains unidentified. Base-call qualities are not available, and no considerably larger clone is one nucleotide away.

This receptor was identified in an adult with an advanced solid tumor such as melanoma, head and neck, liver or kidney cancer. Recombination joined TRBV18 with TRBJ2-7; a stretch of 7 junction bases matches TRBD1. This specimen was CD4+ or CD8+ T cells sorted from blood, taken in a trial of the OX40 agonist ivuxolimab. The encoded CDR3 is CASSSDRDEQYV. The DNA sequence follows: TGTGCCAGCTCTTCAGACAGGGACGAGCAGTACGTC.